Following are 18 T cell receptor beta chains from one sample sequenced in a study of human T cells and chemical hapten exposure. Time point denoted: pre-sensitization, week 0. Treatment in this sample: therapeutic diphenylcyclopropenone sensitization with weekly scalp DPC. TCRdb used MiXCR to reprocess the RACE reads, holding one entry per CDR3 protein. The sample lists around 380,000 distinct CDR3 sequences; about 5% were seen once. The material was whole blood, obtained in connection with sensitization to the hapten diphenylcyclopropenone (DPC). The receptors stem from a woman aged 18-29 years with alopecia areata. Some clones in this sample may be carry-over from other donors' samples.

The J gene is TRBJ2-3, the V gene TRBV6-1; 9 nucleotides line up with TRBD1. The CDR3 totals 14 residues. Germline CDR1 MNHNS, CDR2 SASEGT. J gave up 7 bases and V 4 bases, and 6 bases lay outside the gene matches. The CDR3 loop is CASSVGTGPNTQYF. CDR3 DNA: TGTGCCAGCAGTGTAGGGACAGGGCCAAATACGCAGTATTTT.

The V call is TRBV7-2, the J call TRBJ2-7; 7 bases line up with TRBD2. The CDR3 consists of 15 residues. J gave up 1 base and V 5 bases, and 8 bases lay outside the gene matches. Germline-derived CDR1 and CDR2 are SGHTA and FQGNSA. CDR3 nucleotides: TGTGCCAGCAGCCAATCAGCGGGGTTGTCCTACGAGCAGTACTTC. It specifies CASSQSAGLSYEQYF.

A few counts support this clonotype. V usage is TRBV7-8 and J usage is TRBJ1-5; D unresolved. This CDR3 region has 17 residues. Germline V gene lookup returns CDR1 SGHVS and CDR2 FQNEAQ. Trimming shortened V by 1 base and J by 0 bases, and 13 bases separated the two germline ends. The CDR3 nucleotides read TGTGCCAGCAGCTTAGAGGTCACCATCTATAGCAATCAGCCCCAGCATTTT. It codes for CASSLEVTIYSNQPQHF.

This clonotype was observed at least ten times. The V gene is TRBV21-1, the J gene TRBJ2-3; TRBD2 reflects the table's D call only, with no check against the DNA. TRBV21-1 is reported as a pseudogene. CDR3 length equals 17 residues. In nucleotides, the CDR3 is TGTGCCAGCAGCAAAAGGGCGGGGGGACTTAGCACAGATACGCAGTATTTT. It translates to CASSKRAGGLSTDTQYF.

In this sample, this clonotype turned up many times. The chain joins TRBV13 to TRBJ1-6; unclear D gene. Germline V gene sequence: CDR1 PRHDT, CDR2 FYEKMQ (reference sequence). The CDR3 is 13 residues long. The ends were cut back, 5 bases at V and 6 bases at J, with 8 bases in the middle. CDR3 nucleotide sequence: TGTGCCAGCAGCCCCGTCGGTAATTCACCCCTCCACTTT. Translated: CASSPVGNSPLHF.

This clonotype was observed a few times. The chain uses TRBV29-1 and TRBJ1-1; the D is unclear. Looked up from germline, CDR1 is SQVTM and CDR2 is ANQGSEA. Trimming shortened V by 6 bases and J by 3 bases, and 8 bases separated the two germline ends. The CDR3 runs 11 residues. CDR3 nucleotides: TGCAGCGTCGCGACCTACACTGAAGCTTTCTTT. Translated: CSVATYTEAFF.

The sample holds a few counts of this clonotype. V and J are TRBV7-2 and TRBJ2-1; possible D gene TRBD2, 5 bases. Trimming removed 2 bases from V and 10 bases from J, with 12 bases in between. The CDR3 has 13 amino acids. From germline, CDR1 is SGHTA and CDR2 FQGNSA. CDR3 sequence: CASSLSSVAEQFF. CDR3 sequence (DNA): TGTGCCAGCAGCTTATCATCGGTAGCGGAGCAGTTCTTC. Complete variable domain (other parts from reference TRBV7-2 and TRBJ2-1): GAGVSQSPSNKVTEKGKDVELRCDPISGHTALYWYRQSLGQGLEFLIYFQGNSAPDKSGLPSDRFSAERTGGSVSTLTIQRTQQEDSAVYLCASSLSSVAEQFFGPGTRLTVL.

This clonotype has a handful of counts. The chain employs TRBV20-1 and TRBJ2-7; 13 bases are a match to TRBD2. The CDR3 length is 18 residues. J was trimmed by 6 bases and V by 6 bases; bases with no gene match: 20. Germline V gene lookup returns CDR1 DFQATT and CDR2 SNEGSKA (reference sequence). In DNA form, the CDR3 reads TGCAGTGCCCAAAAGATGCAGGGGACTAGCGGGGTGGGAGGCGAGCAGTACTTC. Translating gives CSAQKMQGTSGVGGEQYF.

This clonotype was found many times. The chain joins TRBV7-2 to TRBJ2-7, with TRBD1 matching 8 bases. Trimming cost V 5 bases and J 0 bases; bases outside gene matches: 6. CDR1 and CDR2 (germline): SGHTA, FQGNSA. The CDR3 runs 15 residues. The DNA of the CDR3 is TGTGCCAGCAGCACTACCGGGACAGGCTCCTACGAGCAGTACTTC. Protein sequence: CASSTTGTGSYEQYF.

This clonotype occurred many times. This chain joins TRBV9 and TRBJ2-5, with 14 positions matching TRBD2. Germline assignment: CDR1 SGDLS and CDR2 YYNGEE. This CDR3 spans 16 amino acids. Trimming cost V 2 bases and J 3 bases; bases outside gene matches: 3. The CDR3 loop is CASSVGLAGAEETQYF. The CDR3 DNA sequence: TGTGCCAGCAGCGTGGGACTAGCGGGGGCTGAAGAGACCCAGTACTTC.

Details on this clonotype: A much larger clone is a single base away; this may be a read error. The CDR3 DNA reads as TGTGCCAGCAGCCAAGAGAAGGCTGGCTACACCTTC. Protein: CASSQEKAGYTF. The rearrangement joins TRBV3-1 to TRBJ1-2; D ambiguous. V gave up 0 bases and J gave up 7 bases, with 6 bases separating them. The germline V gene encodes CDR1 LGHDT and CDR2 YNNKEL (reference sequence). The CDR3 is 12 amino acids.

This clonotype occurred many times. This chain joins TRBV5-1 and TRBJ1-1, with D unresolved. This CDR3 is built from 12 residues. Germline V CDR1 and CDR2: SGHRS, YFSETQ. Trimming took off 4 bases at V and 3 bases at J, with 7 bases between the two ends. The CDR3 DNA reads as TGCGCCAGCAGCGAACGAGACACTGAAGCTTTCTTT. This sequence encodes CASSERDTEAFF.

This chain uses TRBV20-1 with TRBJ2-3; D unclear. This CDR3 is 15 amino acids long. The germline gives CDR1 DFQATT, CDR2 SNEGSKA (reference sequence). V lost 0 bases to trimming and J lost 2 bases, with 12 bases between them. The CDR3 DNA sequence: TGCAGTGCTAGAGATAGACTCACACCCACAGATACGCAGTATTTT. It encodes CSARDRLTPTDTQYF.

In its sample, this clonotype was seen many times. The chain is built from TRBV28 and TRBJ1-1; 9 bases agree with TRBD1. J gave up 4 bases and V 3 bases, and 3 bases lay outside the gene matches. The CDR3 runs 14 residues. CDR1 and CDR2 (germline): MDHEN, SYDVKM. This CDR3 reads CASSLEDRGTEAFF. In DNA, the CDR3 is TGTGCCAGCAGTTTGGAGGACAGGGGCACTGAAGCTTTCTTT. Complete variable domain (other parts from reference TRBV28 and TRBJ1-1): DVKVTQSSRYLVKRTGEKVFLECVQDMDHENMFWYRQDPGLGLRLIYFSYDVKMKEKGDIPEGYSVSREKKERFSLILESASTNQTSMYLCASSLEDRGTEAFFGQGTRLTVV.

The CDR3 DNA follows: TGTGCCAGCATAAGTGGCGGGGGACACTCTGGGGCCAACGTCCTGACTTTC. Protein: CASISGGGHSGANVLTF. The chain carries TRBV6-1 and TRBJ2-6; D is possibly TRBD2 (7 bases). The CDR3 spans 17 residues. CDR1 and CDR2 from the germline V gene are MNHNS and SASEGT. V dropped 7 bases and J dropped 0 bases, with 16 bases sitting between them.

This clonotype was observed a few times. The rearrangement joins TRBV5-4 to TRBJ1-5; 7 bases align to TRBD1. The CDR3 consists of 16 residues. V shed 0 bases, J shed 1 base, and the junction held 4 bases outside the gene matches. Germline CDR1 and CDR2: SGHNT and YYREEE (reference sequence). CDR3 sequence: CASSLDGQASNQPQHF. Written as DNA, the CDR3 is TGTGCCAGCAGCTTGGACGGACAGGCCAGCAATCAGCCCCAGCATTTT.

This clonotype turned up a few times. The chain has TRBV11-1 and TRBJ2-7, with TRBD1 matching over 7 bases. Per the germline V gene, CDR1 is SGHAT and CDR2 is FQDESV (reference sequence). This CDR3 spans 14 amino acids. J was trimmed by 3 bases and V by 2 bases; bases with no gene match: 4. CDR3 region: CASSLWSGGYEQYF. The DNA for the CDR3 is TGTGCCAGCAGCTTATGGTCAGGGGGCTACGAGCAGTACTTC.

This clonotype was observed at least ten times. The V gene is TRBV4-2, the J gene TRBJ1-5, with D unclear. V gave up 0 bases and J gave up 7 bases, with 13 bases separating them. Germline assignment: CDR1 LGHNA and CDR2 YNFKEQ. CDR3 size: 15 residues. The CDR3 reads CASSQDLRSSQPQHF. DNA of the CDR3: TGTGCCAGCAGCCAAGATCTGAGGTCCTCCCAGCCCCAGCATTTT.